This T cell receptor (beta chain) was identified in a study of cytomegalovirus exposure and HLA in healthy donors. Across the study: The Caucasian-associated ancestry cluster contained approximately 81% of the 300 to 450 genotyped donors.

13 Jbeta primers and 60 Vbeta primers were used for the PCR. Only in-frame clones appear in the TCRdb table, and some are missing; sequencing was by immunoSEQ multiplex PCR. The repertoire holds approximately 70,000 clones, with around three quarters as singletons. The study's findings and limits: It was around 160 TCR beta chains that were listed as cytomegalovirus-associated. In a later analysis, at a false discovery rate of 0.05, fewer than 20,000 TCR beta sequences matched HLA alleles.

Remarks on this clone: The antigen is unknown.

At the time of sampling, donors were nominally healthy, though unrecorded immune exposures were likely. The CDR3 contains 14 residues. CDR1 is SGHTA and CDR2 is FQGNSA in the germline V gene. Trimming shortened V by 1 base and J by 5 bases, and 11 bases separated the two germline ends. The clonotype was recovered from a woman in her forties or fifties in good health and CMV-seropositive. Sequencing was performed on PBMCs. The V and J genes are TRBV7-2 and TRBJ1-2; D ambiguous. CDR3 protein: CASSLDSRNYGYTF. CDR3 bases: TGTGCCAGCAGCTTAGATTCGAGGAATTATGGCTACACCTTC.